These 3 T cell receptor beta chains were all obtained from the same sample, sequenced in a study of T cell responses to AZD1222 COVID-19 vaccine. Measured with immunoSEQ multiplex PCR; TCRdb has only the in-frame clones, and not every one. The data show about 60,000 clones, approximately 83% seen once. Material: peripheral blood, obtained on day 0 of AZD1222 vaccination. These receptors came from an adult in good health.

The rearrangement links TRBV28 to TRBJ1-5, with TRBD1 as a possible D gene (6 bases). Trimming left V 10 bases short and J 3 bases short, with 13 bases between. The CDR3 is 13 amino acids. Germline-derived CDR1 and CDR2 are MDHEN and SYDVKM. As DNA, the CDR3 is TGTGCCACCGAACAGGGCTACAATCAGCCCCAGCATTTT. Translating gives CATEQGYNQPQHF. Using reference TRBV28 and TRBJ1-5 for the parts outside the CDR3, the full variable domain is DVKVTQSSRYLVKRTGEKVFLECVQDMDHENMFWYRQDPGLGLRLIYFSYDVKMKEKGDIPEGYSVSREKKERFSLILESASTNQTSMYLCATEQGYNQPQHFGDGTRLSIL.

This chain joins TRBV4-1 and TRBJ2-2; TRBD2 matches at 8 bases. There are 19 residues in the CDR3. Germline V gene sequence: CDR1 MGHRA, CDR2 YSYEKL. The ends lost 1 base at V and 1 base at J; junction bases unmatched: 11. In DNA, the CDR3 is TGCGCCAGCAGCCAAGCCAAGGGAGAACTAGCGGTGAACACCGGGGAGCTGTTTTTT. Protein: CASSQAKGELAVNTGELFF.

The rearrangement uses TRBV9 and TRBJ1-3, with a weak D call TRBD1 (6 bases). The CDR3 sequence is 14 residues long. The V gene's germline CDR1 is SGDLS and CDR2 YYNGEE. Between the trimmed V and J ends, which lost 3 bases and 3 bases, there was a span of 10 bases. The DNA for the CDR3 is TGTGCCAGCAGCGACAGGGTTTATGGAAACACCATATATTTT. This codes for CASSDRVYGNTIYF.